This T cell receptor beta chain was profiled in a study of shared clonotypes between healthy human individuals. Terminally differentiated effector memory CD45RA+ cells were excluded by CCR7 positive selection of CD45RO-negative cells. The donor population consisted of healthy HIV-negative adults with no recent acute infections or vaccinations. Donors were Caucasian adults residing in Nashville, Tennessee, USA. Study observations and caveats: Naive subsets usually exceeded memory subsets in estimated richness. Even with large depth, rarefaction showed that sorted-subset sequencing was incomplete.

Measured with immunoSEQ multiplex PCR; TCRdb has only the in-frame clones, and not every one. The sample has fewer than 1 million clones, 96% seen once. This clone has only one observation. What it binds is unknown. This CDR3 is built from 16 residues. Trimming cost V 4 bases and J 3 bases; bases outside gene matches: 5. Germline values: CDR1 SGDLS, CDR2 YYNGEE. This sequence joins TRBV9 and TRBJ2-3; 13 nucleotides agree with TRBD2. Source material: naive CD8+ T cells sorted from blood. The receptor comes from a man aged 30 to 39 in good health. CDR3 sequence: CASSTPGLAGTDTQYF. CDR3 nucleotide sequence: TGTGCCAGCAGCACCCCGGGACTAGCGGGAACAGATACGCAGTATTTT. Variable domain in full (rest from reference TRBV9 and TRBJ2-3): DSGVTQTPKHLITATGQRVTLRCSPRSGDLSVYWYQQSLDQGLQFLIQYYNGEERAKGNILERFSAQQFPDLHSELNLSSLELGDSALYFCASSTPGLAGTDTQYFGPGTRLTVL.